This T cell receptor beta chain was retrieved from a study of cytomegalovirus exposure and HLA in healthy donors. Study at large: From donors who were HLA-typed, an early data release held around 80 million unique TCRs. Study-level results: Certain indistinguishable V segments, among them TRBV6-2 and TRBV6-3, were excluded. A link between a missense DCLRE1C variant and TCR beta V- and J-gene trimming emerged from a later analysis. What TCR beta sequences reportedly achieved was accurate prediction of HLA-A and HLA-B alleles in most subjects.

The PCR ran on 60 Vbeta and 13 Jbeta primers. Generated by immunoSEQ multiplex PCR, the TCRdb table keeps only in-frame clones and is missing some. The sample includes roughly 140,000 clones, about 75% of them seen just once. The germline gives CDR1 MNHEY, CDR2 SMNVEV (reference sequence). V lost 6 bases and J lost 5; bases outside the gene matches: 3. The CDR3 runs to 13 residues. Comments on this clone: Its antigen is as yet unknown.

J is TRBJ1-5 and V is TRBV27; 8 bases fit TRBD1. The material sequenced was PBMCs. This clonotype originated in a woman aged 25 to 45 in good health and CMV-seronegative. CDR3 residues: CASSPDRDQPQHF. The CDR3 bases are TGTGCCAGCAGCCCGGACAGGGATCAGCCCCAGCATTTT.